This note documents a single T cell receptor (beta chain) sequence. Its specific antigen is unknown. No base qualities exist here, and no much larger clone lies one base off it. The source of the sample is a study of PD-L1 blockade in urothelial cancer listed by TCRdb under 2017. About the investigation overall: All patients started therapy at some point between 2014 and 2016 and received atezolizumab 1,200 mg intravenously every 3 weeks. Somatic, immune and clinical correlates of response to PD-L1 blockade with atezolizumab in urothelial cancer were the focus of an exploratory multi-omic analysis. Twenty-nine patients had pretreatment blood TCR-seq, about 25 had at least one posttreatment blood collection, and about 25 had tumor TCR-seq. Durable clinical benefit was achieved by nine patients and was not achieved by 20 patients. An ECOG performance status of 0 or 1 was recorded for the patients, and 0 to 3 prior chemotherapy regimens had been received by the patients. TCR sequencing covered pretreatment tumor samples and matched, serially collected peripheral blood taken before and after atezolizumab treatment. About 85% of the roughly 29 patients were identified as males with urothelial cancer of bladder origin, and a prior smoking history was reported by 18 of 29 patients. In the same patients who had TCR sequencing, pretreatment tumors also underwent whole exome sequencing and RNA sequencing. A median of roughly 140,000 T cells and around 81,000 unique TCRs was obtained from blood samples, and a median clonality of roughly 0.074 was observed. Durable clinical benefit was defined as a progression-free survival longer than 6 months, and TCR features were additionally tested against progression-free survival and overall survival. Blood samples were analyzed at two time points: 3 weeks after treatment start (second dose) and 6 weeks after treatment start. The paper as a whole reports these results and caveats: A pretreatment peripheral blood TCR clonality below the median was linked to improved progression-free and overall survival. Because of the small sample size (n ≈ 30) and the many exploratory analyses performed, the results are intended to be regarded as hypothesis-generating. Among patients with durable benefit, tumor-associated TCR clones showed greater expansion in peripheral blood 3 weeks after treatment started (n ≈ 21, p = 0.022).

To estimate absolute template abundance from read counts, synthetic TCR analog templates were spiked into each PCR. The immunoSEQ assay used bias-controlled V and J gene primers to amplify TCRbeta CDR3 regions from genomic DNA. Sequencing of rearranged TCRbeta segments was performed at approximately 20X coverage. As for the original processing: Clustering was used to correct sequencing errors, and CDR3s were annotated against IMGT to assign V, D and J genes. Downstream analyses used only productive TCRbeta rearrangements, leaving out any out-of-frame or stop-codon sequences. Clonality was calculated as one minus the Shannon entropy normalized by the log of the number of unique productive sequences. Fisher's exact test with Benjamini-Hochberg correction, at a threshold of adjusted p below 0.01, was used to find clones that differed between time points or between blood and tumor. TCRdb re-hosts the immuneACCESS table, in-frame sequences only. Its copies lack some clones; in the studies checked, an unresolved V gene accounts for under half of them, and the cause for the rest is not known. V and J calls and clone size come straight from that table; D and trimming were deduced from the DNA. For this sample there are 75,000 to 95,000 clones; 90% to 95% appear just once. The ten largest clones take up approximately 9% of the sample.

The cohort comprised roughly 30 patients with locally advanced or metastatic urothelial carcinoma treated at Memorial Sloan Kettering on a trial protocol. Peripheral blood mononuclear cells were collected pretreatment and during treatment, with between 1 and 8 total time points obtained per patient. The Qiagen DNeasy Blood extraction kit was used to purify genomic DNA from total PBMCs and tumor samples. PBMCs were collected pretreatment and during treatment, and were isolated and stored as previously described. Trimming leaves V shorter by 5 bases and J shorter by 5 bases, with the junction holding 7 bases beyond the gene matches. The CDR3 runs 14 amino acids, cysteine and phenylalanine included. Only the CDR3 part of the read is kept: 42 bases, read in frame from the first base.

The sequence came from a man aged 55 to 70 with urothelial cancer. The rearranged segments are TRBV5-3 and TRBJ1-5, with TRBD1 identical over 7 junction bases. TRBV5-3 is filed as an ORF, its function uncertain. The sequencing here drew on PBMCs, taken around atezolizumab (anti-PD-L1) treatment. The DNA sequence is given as TGTGCCAGAAGATCAGAACAGGGGTATCAGCCCCAGCATTTT. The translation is CARRSEQGYQPQHF.